This T cell receptor (beta chain) was observed in a study of cytomegalovirus exposure and HLA in healthy donors. The CDR3 is made up of 13 amino acids. The germline gives CDR1 SGHAT, CDR2 FQDESV (reference sequence). Trimming shortened V by 3 bases and J by 4 bases, and 7 bases separated the two germline ends. Primers: 60 Vbeta forward and 13 Jbeta reverse. The protocol was immunoSEQ multiplex PCR, while the TCRdb copy is restricted to in-frame clones and leaves out a portion. This table has 150,000 to 200,000 clones, around 82% appearing once. Donors in the study were healthy people who gave bone marrow.

Sequencing input: PBMCs. The sequence was obtained from a man aged 35 to 55 in good health and CMV-seropositive. The chain combines TRBV11-1 with TRBJ1-3; the D is unclear. This chain's CDR3 is CASSFGFGNTIYF. In DNA, the CDR3 is TGTGCCAGCAGCTTCGGTTTCGGAAACACCATATATTTT.